The rows below give T cell receptor beta chains drawn from one sample of a study of T-cell reconstitution after alpha-beta-depleted transplantation in children. TCRdb itself ran the PCR reads through MiXCR, one entry per CDR3 protein. This repertoire shows some 520,000 distinct CDR3 sequences, approximately 29% found once; its top ten account for approximately 2.3%. The sample in question was PBMCs from the stem cell graft donor, obtained from the stem cell graft. The receptors originated from a human donor who donated a stem cell graft to a child with aplastic anemia. The CDR3 runs from the conserved cysteine through the conserved F or W. Each record gives: D gene, V gene, J gene, clone size, CDR3 protein, CDR3 DNA. A D gene is named only where the DNA matches it firmly. Rows give clone size only sometimes, using once, few, many, or a class for an expanded clone.

d_gene: NA
v_gene: TRBV4-3
j_gene: TRBJ1-5
abundance: few
CDR3aa: CASSPGPTQPQHF
CDR3nt: TGCGCCAGCAGCCCGGGGCCCACTCAGCCCCAGCATTTT

d_gene: NA
v_gene: TRBV5-6
j_gene: TRBJ2-1
abundance: NA
CDR3aa: CASSGTEYNEQFF
CDR3nt: TGTGCCAGCAGCGGAACAGAGTACAATGAGCAGTTCTTC

d_gene: NA
v_gene: TRBV18
j_gene: TRBJ1-2
abundance: few
CDR3aa: CASSPPSGPQGITNYGYTF
CDR3nt: TGTGCCAGCTCACCACCGTCAGGGCCGCAGGGCATAACTAACTATGGCTACACCTTC

d_gene: NA
v_gene: TRBV4-3
j_gene: TRBJ2-3
abundance: NA
CDR3aa: CASSQDWGREITDTQYF
CDR3nt: TGCGCCAGCAGCCAAGACTGGGGACGGGAAATCACAGATACGCAGTATTTT

d_gene: NA
v_gene: TRBV19
j_gene: TRBJ1-1
abundance: few
CDR3aa: CASRRQRGGTEAFF
CDR3nt: TGTGCCAGTAGAAGACAACGAGGGGGGACTGAAGCTTTCTTT

d_gene: TRBD2
v_gene: TRBV20-1
j_gene: TRBJ2-2
abundance: few
CDR3aa: CSAQSPSGRGAGELFF
CDR3nt: TGCAGTGCCCAGTCCCCTAGCGGGAGGGGGGCCGGGGAGCTGTTTTTT

d_gene: NA
v_gene: TRBV14
j_gene: TRBJ2-2
abundance: NA
CDR3aa: CASSQEKGGIGELFF
CDR3nt: TGTGCCAGCAGCCAAGAAAAGGGCGGCATCGGGGAGCTGTTTTTT

d_gene: TRBD1
v_gene: TRBV6-2/TRBV6-3
j_gene: TRBJ2-3
abundance: few
CDR3aa: CASSYSIAQGADTQYF
CDR3nt: TGTGCCAGCAGTTACTCGATAGCACAGGGGGCTGATACGCAGTATTTT

d_gene: NA
v_gene: TRBV12-3/TRBV12-4
j_gene: TRBJ1-2
abundance: few
CDR3aa: CASSFGPSSGYGYTF
CDR3nt: TGTGCCAGCAGTTTCGGACCCAGTTCAGGGTATGGCTACACCTTC

d_gene: TRBD2
v_gene: TRBV6-5
j_gene: TRBJ2-1
abundance: few
CDR3aa: CASSYYRGAGGPNNEQFF
CDR3nt: TGTGCCAGCAGTTACTACAGGGGCGCGGGAGGGCCGAACAATGAGCAGTTCTTC

d_gene: NA
v_gene: TRBV7-9
j_gene: TRBJ2-1
abundance: NA
CDR3aa: CASSQQSYNEQFF
CDR3nt: TGTGCCAGCAGCCAACAGTCCTACAATGAGCAGTTCTTC

d_gene: NA
v_gene: TRBV12-3/TRBV12-4
j_gene: TRBJ2-3
abundance: few
CDR3aa: CASSSIDTQYF
CDR3nt: TGTGCCAGCAGTTCCATAGATACGCAGTATTTT

d_gene: NA
v_gene: TRBV30
j_gene: TRBJ2-4
abundance: NA
CDR3aa: CAWSPGTNNIQYF
CDR3nt: TGTGCCTGGAGTCCCGGGACCAATAACATTCAGTACTTC

d_gene: TRBD1
v_gene: TRBV29-1
j_gene: TRBJ2-7
abundance: few
CDR3aa: CSVEGWTGAEQYF
CDR3nt: TGCAGCGTTGAAGGCTGGACAGGGGCCGAGCAGTACTTC

d_gene: TRBD1
v_gene: TRBV7-2
j_gene: TRBJ2-3
abundance: few
CDR3aa: CASSSRTGQGTDTQYF
CDR3nt: TGTGCCAGCAGTTCGAGAACAGGACAGGGCACAGATACGCAGTATTTT

d_gene: NA
v_gene: TRBV5-1
j_gene: TRBJ1-3
abundance: NA
CDR3aa: CASSLGTPTGRPGNTIYF
CDR3nt: TGCGCCAGCAGCTTGGGGACCCCTACAGGGAGGCCTGGAAACACCATATATTTT

d_gene: NA
v_gene: TRBV5-1
j_gene: TRBJ1-1
abundance: NA
CDR3aa: CASSDLVGRGTEAFF
CDR3nt: TGCGCCAGCAGCGATCTAGTTGGAAGGGGCACTGAAGCTTTCTTT

d_gene: TRBD1
v_gene: TRBV12-3/TRBV12-4
j_gene: TRBJ1-2
abundance: few
CDR3aa: CASRGDSSNYGYTF
CDR3nt: TGTGCCAGCAGAGGGGACAGTTCTAACTATGGCTACACCTTC

d_gene: TRBD1
v_gene: TRBV9
j_gene: TRBJ1-6
abundance: NA
CDR3aa: CASSLISGGPFPLHF
CDR3nt: TGTGCCAGCAGCTTAATATCAGGGGGCCCGTTCCCCCTCCACTTT

d_gene: NA
v_gene: TRBV20-1
j_gene: TRBJ2-1
abundance: NA
CDR3aa: CSASRIPEQFF
CDR3nt: TGCAGTGCCTCACGCATCCCTGAGCAGTTCTTC

d_gene: NA
v_gene: TRBV5-1
j_gene: TRBJ2-5
abundance: NA
CDR3aa: CASSLFWGQETQYF
CDR3nt: TGCGCCAGCAGCTTGTTCTGGGGGCAAGAGACCCAGTACTTC

d_gene: NA
v_gene: TRBV5-1
j_gene: TRBJ2-7
abundance: few
CDR3aa: CASSLEGLATYEQYF
CDR3nt: TGCGCCAGCAGCTTGGAGGGACTCGCGACCTACGAGCAGTACTTC

d_gene: NA
v_gene: TRBV5-1
j_gene: TRBJ2-5
abundance: NA
CDR3aa: CASMRGSYQETQYF
CDR3nt: TGCGCCAGTATGAGGGGGTCGTACCAAGAGACCCAGTACTTC

d_gene: NA
v_gene: TRBV24-1
j_gene: TRBJ1-2
abundance: NA
CDR3aa: CATSDFRRDGYTF
CDR3nt: TGTGCCACCAGTGATTTTCGCAGGGATGGCTACACCTTC

d_gene: NA
v_gene: TRBV4-2
j_gene: TRBJ1-2
abundance: once
CDR3aa: CASSQNRGGTHYGYTF
CDR3nt: TGTGCCAGCAGCCAAAATCGTGGCGGGACACACTATGGCTACACCTTC

d_gene: NA
v_gene: TRBV7-9
j_gene: TRBJ1-1
abundance: NA
CDR3aa: CASSLPDSTEAFF
CDR3nt: TGTGCCAGCAGCTTACCAGATTCCACTGAAGCTTTCTTT

d_gene: NA
v_gene: TRBV18
j_gene: TRBJ2-7
abundance: few
CDR3aa: CASSPPGRENEQYF
CDR3nt: TGTGCCAGCTCACCACCCGGACGGGAGAACGAGCAGTACTTC

d_gene: TRBD1
v_gene: TRBV4-2
j_gene: TRBJ1-5
abundance: few
CDR3aa: CASSPDRGLYGNQPQHF
CDR3nt: TGTGCCAGCAGCCCTGACAGGGGGCTTTATGGCAATCAGCCCCAGCATTTT

d_gene: NA
v_gene: TRBV20-1
j_gene: TRBJ1-2
abundance: many
CDR3aa: CSARDAVNYGYTF
CDR3nt: TGCAGTGCTAGAGATGCAGTCAACTATGGCTACACCTTC

d_gene: NA
v_gene: TRBV21-1
j_gene: TRBJ2-1
abundance: NA
CDR3aa: CASSTSGRGDEQFF
CDR3nt: TGTGCCAGCAGCACTAGCGGGAGAGGGGATGAGCAGTTCTTC

d_gene: NA
v_gene: TRBV28
j_gene: TRBJ2-3
abundance: few
CDR3aa: CASSLEWRETSTDTQYF
CDR3nt: TGTGCCAGCAGTTTAGAATGGCGGGAAACTAGCACAGATACGCAGTATTTT

d_gene: TRBD1
v_gene: TRBV7-2
j_gene: TRBJ1-5
abundance: NA
CDR3aa: CASSFAGGPNQPQHF
CDR3nt: TGTGCCAGCAGCTTCGCAGGGGGGCCAAATCAGCCCCAGCATTTT

d_gene: NA
v_gene: TRBV6-1
j_gene: TRBJ1-1
abundance: few
CDR3aa: CASRAGPGSTEAFF
CDR3nt: TGTGCCAGCAGGGCCGGGCCCGGGAGCACTGAAGCTTTCTTT

d_gene: NA
v_gene: TRBV21-1
j_gene: TRBJ2-3
abundance: NA
CDR3aa: CASSNDARGGKDLLDTQYF
CDR3nt: TGTGCCAGCAGCAACGACGCCCGGGGGGGCAAGGATCTTCTAGATACGCAGTATTTT

d_gene: NA
v_gene: TRBV5-1
j_gene: TRBJ2-3
abundance: few
CDR3aa: CASRNAGQYDTQYF
CDR3nt: TGCGCCAGCAGAAACGCAGGGCAATATGATACGCAGTATTTT

d_gene: NA
v_gene: TRBV12-3/TRBV12-4
j_gene: TRBJ2-1
abundance: few
CDR3aa: CASSLQNSYNEQFF
CDR3nt: TGTGCCAGCAGTTTGCAGAACTCCTACAATGAGCAGTTCTTC

d_gene: NA
v_gene: TRBV30
j_gene: TRBJ2-1
abundance: NA
CDR3aa: CAWHDRSPGVPHEQFF
CDR3nt: TGTGCCTGGCACGATCGAAGCCCGGGAGTCCCTCATGAGCAGTTCTTC

d_gene: TRBD2
v_gene: TRBV20-1
j_gene: TRBJ2-3
abundance: few
CDR3aa: CSARDLIGRTTSASTDTQYF
CDR3nt: TGCAGTGCTAGAGACCTCATCGGGAGGACGACCTCCGCTAGCACAGATACGCAGTATTTT

d_gene: NA
v_gene: TRBV10-3
j_gene: TRBJ2-2
abundance: NA
CDR3aa: CAISTLEVKGTGELFF
CDR3nt: TGTGCCATCAGCACACTCGAGGTTAAAGGAACCGGGGAGCTGTTTTTT

d_gene: NA
v_gene: TRBV20-1
j_gene: TRBJ2-7
abundance: NA
CDR3aa: CSGRQTYEQYF
CDR3nt: TGCAGTGGCAGACAAACCTACGAGCAGTACTTC

d_gene: NA
v_gene: TRBV7-3
j_gene: TRBJ2-7
abundance: NA
CDR3aa: CASSLFGKSYEQYF
CDR3nt: TGTGCCAGCAGTTTATTTGGGAAATCCTACGAGCAGTACTTC

d_gene: TRBD1
v_gene: TRBV20-1
j_gene: TRBJ2-3
abundance: few
CDR3aa: CSARTGAVTQYF
CDR3nt: TGCAGTGCTAGGACAGGGGCAGTTACGCAGTATTTT

d_gene: TRBD2
v_gene: TRBV30
j_gene: TRBJ2-1
abundance: few
CDR3aa: CAWRRGSGSWNEQFF
CDR3nt: TGTGCCTGGAGACGGGGTAGCGGGAGTTGGAATGAGCAGTTCTTC

d_gene: TRBD2
v_gene: TRBV4-3
j_gene: TRBJ2-3
abundance: few
CDR3aa: CASSLEGLDGADTQYF
CDR3nt: TGCGCCAGCAGCCTTGAGGGACTAGATGGGGCAGATACGCAGTATTTT

d_gene: TRBD2
v_gene: TRBV14
j_gene: TRBJ2-1
abundance: NA
CDR3aa: CASSPPGLAFYEQFF
CDR3nt: TGTGCCAGCAGCCCTCCGGGACTAGCGTTTTATGAGCAGTTCTTC

d_gene: NA
v_gene: TRBV29-1
j_gene: TRBJ1-2
abundance: NA
CDR3aa: CSVPDGYTF
CDR3nt: TGCAGCGTCCCGGATGGCTACACCTTC

d_gene: NA
v_gene: TRBV5-5
j_gene: TRBJ1-2
abundance: few
CDR3aa: CASSRDIIGYTF
CDR3nt: TGTGCCAGCAGCCGGGACATCATCGGCTACACCTTC

d_gene: NA
v_gene: TRBV5-6
j_gene: TRBJ2-1
abundance: few
CDR3aa: CASHLGGERSSYNEQFF
CDR3nt: TGTGCCAGCCACCTCGGCGGCGAGAGGAGCTCCTACAATGAGCAGTTCTTC

d_gene: TRBD2
v_gene: TRBV6-2/TRBV6-3
j_gene: TRBJ2-2
abundance: NA
CDR3aa: CASSSFGRVNTGELFF
CDR3nt: TGTGCCAGCAGTTCTTTCGGGAGGGTGAACACCGGGGAGCTGTTTTTT

d_gene: TRBD2
v_gene: TRBV12-3/TRBV12-4
j_gene: TRBJ2-3
abundance: NA
CDR3aa: CASSLSLAGNTDTQYF
CDR3nt: TGTGCCAGCAGCTTGTCCCTAGCGGGGAACACAGATACGCAGTATTTT

d_gene: NA
v_gene: TRBV5-6
j_gene: TRBJ1-1
abundance: NA
CDR3aa: CASSRTIGNTEAFF
CDR3nt: TGTGCCAGCAGCCGAACCATAGGGAACACTGAAGCTTTCTTT

d_gene: NA
v_gene: TRBV3-1
j_gene: TRBJ2-1
abundance: NA
CDR3aa: CASSPFKWTREQFF
CDR3nt: TGTGCCAGCAGCCCGTTCAAGTGGACACGTGAGCAGTTCTTC

d_gene: TRBD2
v_gene: TRBV12-3/TRBV12-4
j_gene: TRBJ2-2
abundance: few
CDR3aa: CASGENTGELFF
CDR3nt: TGTGCTAGCGGGGAGAACACCGGGGAGCTGTTTTTT

d_gene: TRBD1
v_gene: TRBV25-1
j_gene: TRBJ1-2
abundance: NA
CDR3aa: CASSGWTGGAHGYTF
CDR3nt: TGTGCCAGCAGTGGATGGACAGGGGGGGCTCATGGCTACACCTTC

d_gene: NA
v_gene: TRBV12-3/TRBV12-4
j_gene: TRBJ1-2
abundance: few
CDR3aa: CASSLRELNGYTF
CDR3nt: TGTGCCAGCAGTTTAAGGGAGCTAAATGGCTACACCTTC

d_gene: NA
v_gene: TRBV29-1
j_gene: TRBJ2-2
abundance: NA
CDR3aa: CSVAGLGGNTGELFF
CDR3nt: TGCAGCGTTGCGGGCCTCGGAGGGAACACCGGGGAGCTGTTTTTT

d_gene: NA
v_gene: TRBV25-1
j_gene: TRBJ1-1
abundance: NA
CDR3aa: CASSEPGPNTEAFF
CDR3nt: TGTGCCAGCAGTGAGCCAGGGCCAAACACTGAAGCTTTCTTT

d_gene: NA
v_gene: TRBV9
j_gene: TRBJ1-1
abundance: NA
CDR3aa: CASSVGGGVEAFF
CDR3nt: TGTGCCAGCAGCGTCGGGGGGGGAGTTGAAGCTTTCTTT

d_gene: TRBD1
v_gene: TRBV7-2
j_gene: TRBJ2-1
abundance: NA
CDR3aa: CASSSGKRQGPLDEQFF
CDR3nt: TGTGCCAGCAGCTCCGGAAAGCGACAGGGACCTTTGGATGAGCAGTTCTTC

d_gene: TRBD2
v_gene: TRBV19
j_gene: TRBJ2-2
abundance: NA
CDR3aa: CASSRALATNTGELFF
CDR3nt: TGTGCCAGTAGTAGAGCACTAGCGACGAACACCGGGGAGCTGTTTTTT